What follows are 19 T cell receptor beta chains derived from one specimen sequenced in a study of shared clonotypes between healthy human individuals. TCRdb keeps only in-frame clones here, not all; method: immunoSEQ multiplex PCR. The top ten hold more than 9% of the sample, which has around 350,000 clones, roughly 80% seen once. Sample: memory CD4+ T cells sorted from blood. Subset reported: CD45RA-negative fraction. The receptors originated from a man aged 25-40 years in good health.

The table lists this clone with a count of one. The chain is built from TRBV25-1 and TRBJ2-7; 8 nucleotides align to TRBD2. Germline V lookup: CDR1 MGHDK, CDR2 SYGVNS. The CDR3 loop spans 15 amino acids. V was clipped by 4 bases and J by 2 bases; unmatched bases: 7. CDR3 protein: CASSASGHIPYEQYF. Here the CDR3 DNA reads TGTGCCAGCAGTGCTAGCGGGCATATACCCTACGAGCAGTACTTC.

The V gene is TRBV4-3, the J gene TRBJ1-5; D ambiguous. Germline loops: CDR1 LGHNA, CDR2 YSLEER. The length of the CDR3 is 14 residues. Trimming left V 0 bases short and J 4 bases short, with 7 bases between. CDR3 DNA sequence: TGCGCCAGCAGCCAAGATAGAGGGAATCAGCCCCAGCATTTT. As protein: CASSQDRGNQPQHF.

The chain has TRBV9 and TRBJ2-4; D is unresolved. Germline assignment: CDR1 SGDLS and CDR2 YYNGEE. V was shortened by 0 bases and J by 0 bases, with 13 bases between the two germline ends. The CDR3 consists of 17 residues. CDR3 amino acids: CASSVASWAVAKNIQYF. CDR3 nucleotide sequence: TGTGCCAGCAGCGTAGCGTCCTGGGCGGTAGCCAAAAACATTCAGTACTTC.

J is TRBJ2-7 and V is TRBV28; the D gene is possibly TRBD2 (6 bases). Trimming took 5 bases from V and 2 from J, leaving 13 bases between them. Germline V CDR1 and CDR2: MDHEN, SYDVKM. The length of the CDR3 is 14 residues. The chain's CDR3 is CASSDYRGTYEQYF. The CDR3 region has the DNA TGTGCCAGCAGTGACTACCGGGGGACCTACGAGCAGTACTTC.

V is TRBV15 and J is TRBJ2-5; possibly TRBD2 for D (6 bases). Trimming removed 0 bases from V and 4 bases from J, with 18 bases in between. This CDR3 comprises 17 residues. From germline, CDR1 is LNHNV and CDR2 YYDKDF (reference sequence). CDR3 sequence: CATSRDLLAAERETQYF. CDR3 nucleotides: TGTGCCACCAGCAGAGATCTATTAGCGGCCGAAAGAGAGACCCAGTACTTC.

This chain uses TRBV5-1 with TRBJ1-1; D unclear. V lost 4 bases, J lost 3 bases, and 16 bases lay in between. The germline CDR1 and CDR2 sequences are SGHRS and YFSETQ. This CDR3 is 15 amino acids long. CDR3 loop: CASSVLRVEDTEAFF. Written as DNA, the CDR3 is TGCGCCAGCAGCGTATTAAGGGTAGAGGACACTGAAGCTTTCTTT. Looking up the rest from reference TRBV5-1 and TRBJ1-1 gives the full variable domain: KAGVTQTPRYLIKTRGQQVTLSCSPISGHRSVSWYQQTPGQGLQFLFEYFSETQRNKGNFPGRFSGRQFSNSRSEMNVSTLELGDSALYLCASSVLRVEDTEAFFGQGTRLTVV.

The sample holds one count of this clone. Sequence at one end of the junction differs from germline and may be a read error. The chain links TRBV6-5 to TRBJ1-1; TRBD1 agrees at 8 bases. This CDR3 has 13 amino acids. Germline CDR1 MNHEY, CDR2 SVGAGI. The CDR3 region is CASSNSGGIGAFF. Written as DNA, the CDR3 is TGTGCCAGCAGTAACTCAGGGGGCATCGGAGCTTTCTTT.

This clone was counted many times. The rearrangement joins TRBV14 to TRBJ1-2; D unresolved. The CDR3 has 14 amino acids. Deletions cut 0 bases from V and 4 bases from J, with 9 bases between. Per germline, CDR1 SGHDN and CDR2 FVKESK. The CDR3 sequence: CASSQDEGTYGYTF. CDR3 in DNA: TGTGCCAGCAGCCAAGATGAGGGTACCTATGGCTACACCTTC.

DNA for the CDR3: TGTGCCAGCAGCTTAGTCCCGGCGGCTGAAGCTTTCTTT. It encodes CASSLVPAAEAFF. The chain carries TRBV11-2 and TRBJ1-1; unclear D gene. CDR1 and CDR2 (germline): SGHAT, FQNNGV. The CDR3 is 13 amino acids. V was trimmed by 1 base and J by 6 bases, leaving 9 bases between them.

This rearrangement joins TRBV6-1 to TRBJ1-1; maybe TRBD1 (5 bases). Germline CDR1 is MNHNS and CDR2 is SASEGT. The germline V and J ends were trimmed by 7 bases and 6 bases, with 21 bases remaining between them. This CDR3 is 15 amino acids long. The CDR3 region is CASTRGKAGKAEAFF. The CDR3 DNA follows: TGTGCCAGCACGCGGGGCAAGGCCGGAAAGGCTGAAGCTTTCTTT.

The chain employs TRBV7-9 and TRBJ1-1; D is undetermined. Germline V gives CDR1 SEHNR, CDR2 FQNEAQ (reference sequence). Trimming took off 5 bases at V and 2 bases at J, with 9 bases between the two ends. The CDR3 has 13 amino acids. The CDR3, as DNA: TGTGCCAGCAGCCAAGACACAAACACTGAAGCTTTCTTT. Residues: CASSQDTNTEAFF.

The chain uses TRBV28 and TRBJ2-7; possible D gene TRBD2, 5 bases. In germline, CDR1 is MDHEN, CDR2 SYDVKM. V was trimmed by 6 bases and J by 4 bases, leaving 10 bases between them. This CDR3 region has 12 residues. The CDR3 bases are TGTGCCAGCAGCAGTACTAGTTACGAGCAGTACTTC. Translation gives CASSSTSYEQYF.

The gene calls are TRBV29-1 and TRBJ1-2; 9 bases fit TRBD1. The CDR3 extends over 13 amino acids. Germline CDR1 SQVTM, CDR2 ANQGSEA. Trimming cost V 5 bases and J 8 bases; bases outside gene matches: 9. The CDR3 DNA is TGCAGCGTTACCGGGACAGGGTTGTGGGGCTACACCTTC. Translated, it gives CSVTGTGLWGYTF.

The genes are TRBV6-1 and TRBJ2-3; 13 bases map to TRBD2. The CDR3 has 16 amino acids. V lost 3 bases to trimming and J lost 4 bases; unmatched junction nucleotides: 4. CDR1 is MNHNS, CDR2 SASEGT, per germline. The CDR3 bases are TGTGCCAGCAGTGACTGGACTAGCGGGAGTGCAGATACGCAGTATTTT. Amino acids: CASSDWTSGSADTQYF.

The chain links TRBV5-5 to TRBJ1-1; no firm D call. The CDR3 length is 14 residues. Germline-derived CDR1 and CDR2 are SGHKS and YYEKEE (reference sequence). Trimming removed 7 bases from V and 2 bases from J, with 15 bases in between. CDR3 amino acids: CASCPGIVNTEAFF. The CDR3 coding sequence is TGTGCCAGCTGCCCGGGAATAGTTAACACTGAAGCTTTCTTT. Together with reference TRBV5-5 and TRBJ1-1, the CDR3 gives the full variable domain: DAGVTQSPTHLIKTRGQQVTLRCSPISGHKSVSWYQQVLGQGPQFIFQYYEKEERGRGNFPDRFSARQFPNYSSELNVNALLLGDSALYLCASCPGIVNTEAFFGQGTRLTVV.

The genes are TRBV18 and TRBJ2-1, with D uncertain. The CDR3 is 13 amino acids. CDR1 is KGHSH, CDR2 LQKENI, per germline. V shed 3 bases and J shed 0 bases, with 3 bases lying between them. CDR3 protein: CASSPDSYNEQFF. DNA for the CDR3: TGTGCCAGCTCACCGGACTCCTACAATGAGCAGTTCTTC.

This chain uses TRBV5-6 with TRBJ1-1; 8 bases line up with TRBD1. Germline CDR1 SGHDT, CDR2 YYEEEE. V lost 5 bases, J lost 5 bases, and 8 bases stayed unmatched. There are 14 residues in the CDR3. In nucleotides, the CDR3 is TGTGCCAGCAGGACAGGGGCTGGGGTTACTGAAGCTTTCTTT. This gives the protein CASRTGAGVTEAFF.

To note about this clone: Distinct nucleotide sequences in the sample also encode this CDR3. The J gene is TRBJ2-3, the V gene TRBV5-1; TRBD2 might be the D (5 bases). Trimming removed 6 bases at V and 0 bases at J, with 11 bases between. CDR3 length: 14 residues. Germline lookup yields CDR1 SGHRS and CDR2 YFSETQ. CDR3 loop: CASTRGGSTDTQYF. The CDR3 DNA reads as TGCGCCAGCACCCGAGGCGGGAGCACAGATACGCAGTATTTT.

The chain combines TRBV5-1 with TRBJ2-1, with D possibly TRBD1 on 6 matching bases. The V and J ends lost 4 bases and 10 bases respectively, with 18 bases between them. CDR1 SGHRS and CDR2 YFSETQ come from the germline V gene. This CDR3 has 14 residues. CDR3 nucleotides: TGCGCCAGCAGCCAGGGTGGCAGGGGTGACGAGCAGTTCTTC. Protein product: CASSQGGRGDEQFF. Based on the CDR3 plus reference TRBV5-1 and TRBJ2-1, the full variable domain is KAGVTQTPRYLIKTRGQQVTLSCSPISGHRSVSWYQQTPGQGLQFLFEYFSETQRNKGNFPGRFSGRQFSNSRSEMNVSTLELGDSALYLCASSQGGRGDEQFFGPGTRLTVL.